What follows describes a single TCR beta chain. Its antigen remains unidentified. No donor had other autoimmune disease, uncontrolled infection, pregnancy or lactation. This sample was taken from a study of Graves' ophthalmopathy and Graves' hyperthyroidism. Study results and limitations: An approximately 83% specificity and roughly 90% sensitivity were achieved by a 13-signature model that separated ophthalmopathy from stable hyperthyroidism. Blood contained most expanded thyroid clonotypes exceeding 0.001 frequency. Ophthalmopathy progression cases were predicted by the model with 55% to 71% sensitivity and less than 85% specificity.

Germline CDR1 and CDR2: SGHRS and YFSETQ. V dropped 0 bases and J dropped 7 bases, with 10 bases sitting between them. The length of the CDR3 is 13 residues. As the template, RNA transcripts were used to amplify TCR beta CDR3 regions. RT-PCR in the first round used HTBI primers; a second-round multiplex PCR followed. TCRdb passed the multiplex PCR reads through MiXCR, listing each CDR3 protein once. The sample gives around 340,000 distinct CDR3 sequences, around a sixth of which show up once; 10% to 15% is in the top ten. The TCR sequence derives from an adult man with Graves' ophthalmopathy. The sequenced material came from peripheral blood. The rearrangement joins TRBV5-1 to TRBJ1-2; D unresolved. DNA of the CDR3: TGCGCCAGCAGCTTGGGGGCGGGTGGTGGCTACACCTTC. Translated: CASSLGAGGGYTF.